These 2 T cell receptor beta chains were all obtained from the same sample, sequenced in a study of identical twins. MiXCR, applied by TCRdb to the 5' RACE reads, yields one record per CDR3 protein. This repertoire shows about 660,000 distinct CDR3 sequences, approximately 9% found once; its top ten account for around 0.98%. This sample also belongs to another study, concerning yellow fever vaccine responses in identical twins.

The sequenced material came from PBMCs. These receptors were obtained from a woman younger than 35 in good health.

This clonotype was seen more than once but under ten times. The rearrangement joins TRBV12-3 or TRBV12-4 to TRBJ2-1; 7 nucleotides agree with TRBD2. This CDR3 has 16 amino acids. Losses at the gene ends were 3 bases for V and 7 bases for J; bases not matched to a gene: 12. The CDR3 protein is CASSFTVTGGWNEQFF. CDR3 sequence (DNA): TGTGCCAGCAGTTTTACCGTGACGGGAGGTTGGAATGAGCAGTTCTTC.

This clonotype has a count of ten or more. The chain employs TRBV11-1 and TRBJ2-3; 10 nucleotides agree with TRBD2. CDR3 length: 18 amino acids. Germline assignment: CDR1 SGHAT and CDR2 FQDESV (reference sequence). Here the CDR3 DNA reads TGTGCAGCCGCTAGCGGGAGTCAAATGGCTGGGGGCACAGATACGCAGTATTTT. It encodes CAAASGSQMAGGTDTQYF.